This TCR beta chain was obtained from a study of T cell clones after liver transplantation. CD3+CD4+ and CD3+CD8+ cells were FACS-sorted from thawed unstimulated PBMCs. This CDR3 has 15 amino acids. Germline V gene lookup returns CDR1 LNHDA and CDR2 SQIVND (reference sequence). V was trimmed by 1 base and J by 7 bases, leaving 14 bases between them. Repertoires were generated with immunoSEQ multiplex PCR, while TCRdb's copy carries only in-frame clones and drops some. This repertoire shows about 47,000 clones, 86% found once; its top ten account for roughly 14%. The receptor comes from a human patient who received a liver transplant. Some T cells may be transferred from the graft donor. This material consisted of CD8+ T cells from blood, taken 12 months after liver transplant. V and J are TRBV19 and TRBJ1-5; D ambiguous. The CDR3: CASSIAERVGQPQHF. The CDR3 DNA is TGTGCCAGTAGTATAGCGGAAAGGGTAGGACAGCCCCAGCATTTT.